This T cell receptor beta chain was observed in a study of T cells in Graves' hyperthyroidism and ophthalmopathy. This clonotype was counted at least ten times. Researchers took RNA transcripts and amplified the TCR beta CDR3 regions from them. TCR CDR3 underwent first-round RT-PCR with the HTBI primer set. TCRdb used MiXCR to reprocess the multiplex PCR reads, holding one entry per CDR3 protein. The table records about 590,000 distinct CDR3 sequences, approximately 15% of them present only once. Uncontrolled infection, other autoimmune disease, pregnancy or lactation excluded patients. The source is a woman aged 30 to 39 with Graves' hyperthyroidism. Material: blood.

In DNA form, the CDR3 reads TGTGCCAGCAGTGACGACCGGATCAATTCACCCCTCCACTTT. Translated, it gives CASSDDRINSPLHF. The genes are TRBV6-2 or TRBV6-3 and TRBJ1-6; no reliable D call. CDR3 length: 14 amino acids. Germline CDR1 is MNHEY and CDR2 is SVGEGT. V was trimmed by 5 bases and J by 7 bases, leaving 12 bases between them.